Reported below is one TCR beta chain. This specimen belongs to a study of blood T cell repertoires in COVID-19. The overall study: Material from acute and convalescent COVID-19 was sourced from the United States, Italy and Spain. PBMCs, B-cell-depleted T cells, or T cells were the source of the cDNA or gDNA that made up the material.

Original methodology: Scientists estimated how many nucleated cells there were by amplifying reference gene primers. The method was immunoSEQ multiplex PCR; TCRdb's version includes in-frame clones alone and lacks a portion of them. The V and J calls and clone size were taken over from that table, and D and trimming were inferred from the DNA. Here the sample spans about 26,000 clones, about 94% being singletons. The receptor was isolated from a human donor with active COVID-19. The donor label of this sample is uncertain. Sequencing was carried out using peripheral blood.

The CDR3 loop reads CAWNRLNTEAFF. Written as DNA, the CDR3 is TGTGCCTGGAACAGGTTGAACACTGAAGCTTTCTTT. V and J are TRBV30 and TRBJ1-1; D possibly corresponds to TRBD1 (5 bases). V was trimmed by 4 bases and J by 0 bases, leaving 6 bases between them. Germline V gene lookup returns CDR1 GTSNPN and CDR2 SVGIG (reference sequence). The CDR3 has 12 amino acids.